This T cell receptor beta chain was captured by sequencing in a study of blood T cell repertoires in COVID-19 (TCRdb year 2020). As for the study more broadly: Collaborator samples came from the United States, Italy and Spain and covered acute and convalescent phases of COVID-19. A de-identified subject ID, COVID-19 status, age in years and sex were almost always included in the sample metadata. Subjects who had been exposed to COVID-19, were actively infected with it, or had recovered from it provided the deeply sampled blood TCRbeta repertoires that made up the dataset. The material from the prospective study consisted of cDNA or gDNA derived from T cells, B-cell-depleted T cells, or PBMCs. HLA class I and class II types, where available, came from metadata supplied by the sample provider rather than from assay-based typing. The repertoires were made available in a free public database intended to serve as a resource for research on the immune response to SARS-CoV-2. The samples were drawn from the first 160 participants of the ongoing ImmuneRACE study and from over 950 subjects provided by 6 global collaborators.

Unmatched junction bases come to 10, with V trimmed by 6 bases and J by 7 bases. The CDR3 has 14 amino acids, counting the end cysteine and phenylalanine. Of the read, only the CDR3 DNA is kept; its 42 bases are in frame from base 1. As encoded in the germline V gene, CDR1 is MDHEN while CDR2 is SYDVKM. The paper as a whole reports these results and caveats: The amount of clinical and demographic metadata varied by source and participant and was provided uncurated.

Samples from volunteer blood donors who had recovered from COVID-19 were contributed by a second Seattle source. Whole blood was collected in K2EDTA tubes by collaborating institutions according to the institutions' own protocols. For TCRbeta analysis, collaborators shipped samples in one of three forms: frozen whole blood, isolated PBMCs, or DNA extracted from either of those sample types. On this clone: The specificity of this receptor is unknown. Base qualities are not recorded, but no much larger clone differs from it by a single base.

TCRbeta CDR3 regions were amplified from genomic DNA by means of the immunoSEQ Assay, a bias-controlled multiplex PCR. Per the original workflow: Nucleated cell counts per sample were estimated from amplification of reference gene primers within the assay. Sequence reads were collapsed and filtered to measure the absolute abundance of every unique TCRbeta CDR3 rearrangement. Productive Simpson clonality was computed per sample as the square root of Simpson's diversity index over productive rearrangements. In its TCRdb copy, this immuneACCESS table keeps in-frame sequences only and misses some clones. Where compared with another copy, unresolved V genes explain less than half of these, and the others have no known cause. The DNA gave D and trimming, while V, J and clone size come from that table. The sample yields 250,000 to 350,000 clones; about 87% were counted once. The top ten constitute around 7.8% of the sample.

This chain joins TRBV28 to TRBJ1-2, with 8 middle bases fitting TRBD1. The sample comprised peripheral blood. The TCR sequence derives from a woman aged 45-60 years who had recovered from COVID-19. DNA sequence: TGTGCCAGCAGGGACGGACAGGGTGTGGGTGGCTACACCTTC. Translated, this gives CASRDGQGVGGYTF.